This T cell receptor beta chain was captured by sequencing in a study of cytomegalovirus exposure and HLA in healthy donors. Study-level results: It was taken for granted in presence/absence analyses that sequencing depth across donors was roughly uniform. Most TCRs appeared rarely, but some public TCRs recurred in many donors. One variant, a missense change in DCLRE1C, was linked in a later analysis to TCR beta V- and J-gene trimming. A later analysis appeared to link common viral pathogens to several of the most significant clusters.

PCR employed 60 Vbeta and 13 Jbeta primers. The repertoire was sequenced with immunoSEQ multiplex PCR; TCRdb's copy has only in-frame clones and lacks some. The profile shows approximately 90,000 clones, approximately 71% of them singletons. The V gene lost 4 bases and the J gene lost 5 bases, with 7 bases spanning the gap. The CDR3 is 12 amino acids. Germline CDR1 and CDR2: MNHEY and SMNVEV (reference sequence). The table lists this clone with a few counts. Its antigen is not identified. The same CDR3 also results from other DNA sequences found in this sample. Sample: PBMCs. This TCR was sampled from a young man in good health and CMV-seronegative. V usage is TRBV27 and J usage is TRBJ2-3; tentatively, D is TRBD1 (6 bases). The CDR3 sequence: CASSSQGDTQYF. The CDR3 coding sequence is TGTGCCAGCAGTTCACAGGGAGATACGCAGTATTTT.